The T cell receptor beta chain described here comes from a study of cytotoxic CD8 clonotypes in ibrutinib-treated CLL. Study context: There were around twelve relapsed/refractory patients and roughly 15 treatment-naive patients, and roughly 18 were IGHV unmutated. Partial responses numbered approximately 24 and complete responses 2; after a median approximately 70 months, roughly 15 stayed remitted and 12 progressed. Overall study results and limits: Baseline clonality, higher than in age-matched healthy donors, tracked circulating CD8+ T-cell counts.

Remarks on this clone: Its specificity is not known.

The table came from immunoSEQ multiplex PCR; TCRdb's copy has only in-frame clones and leaves some out. The sample includes about 140,000 clones, 85% to 95% seen only once; the top ten take approximately 11%. Trimming removed 2 bases at V and 2 bases at J, with 7 bases between. CDR3 length: 15 residues. CDR1 is MNHEY, CDR2 SVGAGI, per germline. This sequence was found in a human donor with chronic lymphocytic leukemia. This sample comprised PBMCs, obtained after 12 months of ibrutinib treatment. The genes are TRBV6-5 and TRBJ2-6; D remains ambiguous. For the CDR3, the DNA is TGTGCCAGCAGTTACGAAGGAGCTGGGGCCAACGTCCTGACTTTC. The encoded protein is CASSYEGAGANVLTF.